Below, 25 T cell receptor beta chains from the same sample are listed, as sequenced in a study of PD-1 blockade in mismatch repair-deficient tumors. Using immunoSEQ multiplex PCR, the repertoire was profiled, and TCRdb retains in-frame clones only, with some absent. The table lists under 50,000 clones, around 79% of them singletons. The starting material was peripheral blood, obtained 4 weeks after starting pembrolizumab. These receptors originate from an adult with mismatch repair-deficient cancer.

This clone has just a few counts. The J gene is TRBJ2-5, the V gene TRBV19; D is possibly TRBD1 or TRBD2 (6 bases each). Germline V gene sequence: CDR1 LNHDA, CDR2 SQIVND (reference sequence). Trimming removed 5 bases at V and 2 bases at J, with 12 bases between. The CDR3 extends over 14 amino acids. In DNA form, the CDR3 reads TGTGCCAGTAGTCCCCGGAGGGGGCAAGAGACCCAGTACTTC. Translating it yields CASSPRRGQETQYF.

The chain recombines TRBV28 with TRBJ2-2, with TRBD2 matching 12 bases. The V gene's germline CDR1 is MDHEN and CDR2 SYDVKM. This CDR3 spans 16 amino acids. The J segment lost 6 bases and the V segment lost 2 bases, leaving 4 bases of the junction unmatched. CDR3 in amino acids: CASSLGLAGGAGELFF. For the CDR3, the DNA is TGTGCCAGCAGTTTAGGGCTAGCGGGAGGGGCCGGGGAGCTGTTTTTT. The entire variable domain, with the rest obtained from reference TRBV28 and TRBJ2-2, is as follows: DVKVTQSSRYLVKRTGEKVFLECVQDMDHENMFWYRQDPGLGLRLIYFSYDVKMKEKGDIPEGYSVSREKKERFSLILESASTNQTSMYLCASSLGLAGGAGELFFGEGSRLTVL.

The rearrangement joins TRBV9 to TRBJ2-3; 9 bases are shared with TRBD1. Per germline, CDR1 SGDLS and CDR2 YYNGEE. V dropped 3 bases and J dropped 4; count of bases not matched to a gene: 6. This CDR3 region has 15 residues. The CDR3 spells CASSAHRGRSDTQYF. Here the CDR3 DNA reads TGTGCCAGCAGCGCTCACAGGGGGCGGTCAGATACGCAGTATTTT.

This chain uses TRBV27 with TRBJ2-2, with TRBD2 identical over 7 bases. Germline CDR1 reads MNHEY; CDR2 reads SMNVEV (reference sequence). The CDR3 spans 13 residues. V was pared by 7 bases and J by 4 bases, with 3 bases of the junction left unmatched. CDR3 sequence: CASKAGATGELFF. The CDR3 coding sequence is TGTGCCAGCAAGGCGGGAGCCACCGGGGAGCTGTTTTTT.

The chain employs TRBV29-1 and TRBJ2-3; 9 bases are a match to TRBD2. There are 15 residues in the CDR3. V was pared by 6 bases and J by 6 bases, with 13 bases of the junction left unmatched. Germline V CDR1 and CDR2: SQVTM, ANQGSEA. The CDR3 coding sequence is TGCAGCGTGGCGGGGGGGCGGGAGGTGGCCGATACGCAGTATTTT. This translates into CSVAGGREVADTQYF.

CDR3 loop: CASSATVLPQETQYF. The CDR3 bases are TGTGCCAGCAGCGCGACAGTCCTACCACAAGAGACCCAGTACTTC. The chain links TRBV7-2 to TRBJ2-5; D perhaps matches TRBD1 (5 bases). Trimming removed 5 bases from V and 2 bases from J, with 15 bases in between. Per germline, CDR1 SGHTA and CDR2 FQGNSA. The CDR3 runs to 15 residues.

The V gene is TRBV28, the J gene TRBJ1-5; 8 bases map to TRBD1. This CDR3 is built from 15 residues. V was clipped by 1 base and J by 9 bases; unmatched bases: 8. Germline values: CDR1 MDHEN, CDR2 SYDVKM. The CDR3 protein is CASSLLAGGIGPQHF. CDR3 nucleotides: TGTGCCAGCAGTTTATTGGCAGGGGGCATAGGGCCCCAGCATTTT.

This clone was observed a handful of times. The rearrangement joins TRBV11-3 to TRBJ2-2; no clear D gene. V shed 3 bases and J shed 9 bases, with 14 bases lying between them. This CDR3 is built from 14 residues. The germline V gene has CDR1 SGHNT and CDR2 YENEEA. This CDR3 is CASSLRSTTRELFF. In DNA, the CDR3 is TGTGCCAGCAGCTTGAGGTCAACTACGCGGGAGCTGTTTTTT.

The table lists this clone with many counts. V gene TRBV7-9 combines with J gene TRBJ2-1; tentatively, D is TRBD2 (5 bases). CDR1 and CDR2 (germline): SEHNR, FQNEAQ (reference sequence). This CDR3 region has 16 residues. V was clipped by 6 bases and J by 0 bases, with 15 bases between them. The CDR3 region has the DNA TGTGCCAGCAGACCCGGACTGTCTAGCTCCTACAATGAGCAGTTCTTC. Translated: CASRPGLSSSYNEQFF.

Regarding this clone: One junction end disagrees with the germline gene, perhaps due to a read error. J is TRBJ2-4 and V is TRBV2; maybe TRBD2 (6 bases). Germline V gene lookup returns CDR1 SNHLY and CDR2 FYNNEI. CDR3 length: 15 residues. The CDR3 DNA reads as TGTGCCAGCAGTCCCACGGGGGTTGGCACCGCTATTCTGTACTTC. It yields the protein CASSPTGVGTAILYF.

In DNA form, the CDR3 reads TGTGCCAGTTCCGGGCTAGGCTCCTACGAGCAGTACTTC. As protein: CASSGLGSYEQYF. The chain employs TRBV13 and TRBJ2-7; no definite D call. This CDR3 has 13 amino acids. Between the trimmed V and J ends, which lost 9 bases and 0 bases, there was a span of 12 bases. Germline loops: CDR1 PRHDT, CDR2 FYEKMQ (reference sequence).

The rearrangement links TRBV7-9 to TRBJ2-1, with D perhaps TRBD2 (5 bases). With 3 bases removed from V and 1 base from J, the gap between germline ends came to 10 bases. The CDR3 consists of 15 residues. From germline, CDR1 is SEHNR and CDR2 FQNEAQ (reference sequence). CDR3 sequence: CASSLPTTSYNEQFF. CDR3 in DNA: TGTGCCAGCAGCTTGCCGACTACTTCCTACAATGAGCAGTTCTTC.

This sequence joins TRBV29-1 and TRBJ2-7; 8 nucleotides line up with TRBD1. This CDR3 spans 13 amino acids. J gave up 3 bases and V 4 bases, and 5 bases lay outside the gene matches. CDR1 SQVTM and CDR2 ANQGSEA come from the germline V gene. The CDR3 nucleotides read TGCAGCGTTGCCGATGACAGGGGCTACGAGCAGTACTTC. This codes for CSVADDRGYEQYF.

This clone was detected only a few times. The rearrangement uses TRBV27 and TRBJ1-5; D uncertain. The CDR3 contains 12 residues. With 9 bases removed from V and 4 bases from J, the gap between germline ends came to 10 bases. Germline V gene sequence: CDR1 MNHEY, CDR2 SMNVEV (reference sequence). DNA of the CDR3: TGTGCCAGTATGACGGGGAATCAGCCCCAGCATTTT. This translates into CASMTGNQPQHF.

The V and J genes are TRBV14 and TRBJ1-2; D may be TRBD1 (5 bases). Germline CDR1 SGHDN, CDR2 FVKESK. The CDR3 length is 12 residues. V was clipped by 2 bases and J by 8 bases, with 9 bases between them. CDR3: CASSQQGRGYTF. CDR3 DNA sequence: TGTGCCAGCAGCCAACAGGGCCGCGGCTACACCTTC.

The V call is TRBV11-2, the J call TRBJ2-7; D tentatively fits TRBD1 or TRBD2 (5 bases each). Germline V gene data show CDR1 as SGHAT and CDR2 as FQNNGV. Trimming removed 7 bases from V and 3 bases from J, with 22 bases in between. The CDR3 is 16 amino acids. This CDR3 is CASNLSPGPDDYEQYF. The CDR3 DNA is TGTGCCAGCAATCTATCTCCGGGACCAGACGACTACGAGCAGTACTTC. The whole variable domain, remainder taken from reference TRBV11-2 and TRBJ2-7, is EAGVAQSPRYKIIEKRQSVAFWCNPISGHATLYWYQQILGQGPKLLIQFQNNGVVDDSQLPKDRFSAERLKGVDSTLKIQPAKLEDSAVYLCASNLSPGPDDYEQYFGPGTRLTVT.

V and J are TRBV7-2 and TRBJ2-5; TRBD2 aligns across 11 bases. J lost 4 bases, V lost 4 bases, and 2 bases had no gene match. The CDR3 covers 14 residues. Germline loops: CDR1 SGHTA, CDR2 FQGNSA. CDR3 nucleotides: TGTGCCAGCAGCTCTGGACTAGCGGGAGAGACCCAGTACTTC. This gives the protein CASSSGLAGETQYF. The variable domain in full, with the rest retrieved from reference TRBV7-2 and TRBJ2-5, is GAGVSQSPSNKVTEKGKDVELRCDPISGHTALYWYRQSLGQGLEFLIYFQGNSAPDKSGLPSDRFSAERTGGSVSTLTIQRTQQEDSAVYLCASSSGLAGETQYFGPGTRLLVL.

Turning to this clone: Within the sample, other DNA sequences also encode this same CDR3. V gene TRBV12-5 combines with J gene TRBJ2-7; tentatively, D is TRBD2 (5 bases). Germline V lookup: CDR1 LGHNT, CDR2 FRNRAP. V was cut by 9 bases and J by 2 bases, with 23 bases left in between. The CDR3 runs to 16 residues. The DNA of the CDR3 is TGTGCTAGCCGCTCAAATGGACGGGGAGTCACCTACGAGCAGTACTTC. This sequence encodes CASRSNGRGVTYEQYF.

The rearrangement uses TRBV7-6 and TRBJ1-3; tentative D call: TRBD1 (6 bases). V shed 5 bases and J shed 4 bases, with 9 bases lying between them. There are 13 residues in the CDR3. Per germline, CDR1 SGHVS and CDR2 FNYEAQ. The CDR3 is CASSPGTGNTIYF. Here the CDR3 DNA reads TGTGCCAGCAGCCCCGGGACAGGAAACACCATATATTTT.

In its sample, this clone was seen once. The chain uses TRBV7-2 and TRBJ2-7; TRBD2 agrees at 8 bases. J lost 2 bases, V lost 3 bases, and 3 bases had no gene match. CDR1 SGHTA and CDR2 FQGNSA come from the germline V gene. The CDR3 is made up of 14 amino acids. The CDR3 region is CASSFSGSAYEQYF. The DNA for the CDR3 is TGTGCCAGCAGCTTCAGCGGGAGCGCCTACGAGCAGTACTTC. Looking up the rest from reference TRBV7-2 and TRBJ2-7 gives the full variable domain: GAGVSQSPSNKVTEKGKDVELRCDPISGHTALYWYRQSLGQGLEFLIYFQGNSAPDKSGLPSDRFSAERTGGSVSTLTIQRTQQEDSAVYLCASSFSGSAYEQYFGPGTRLTVT.

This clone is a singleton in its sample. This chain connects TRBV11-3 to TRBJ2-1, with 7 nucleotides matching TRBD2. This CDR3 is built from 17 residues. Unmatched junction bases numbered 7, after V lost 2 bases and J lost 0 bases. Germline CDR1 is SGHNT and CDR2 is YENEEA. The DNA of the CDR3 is TGTGCCAGCAGCTTACCGGGGGGAGACCTCTCCTACAATGAGCAGTTCTTC. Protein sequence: CASSLPGGDLSYNEQFF.

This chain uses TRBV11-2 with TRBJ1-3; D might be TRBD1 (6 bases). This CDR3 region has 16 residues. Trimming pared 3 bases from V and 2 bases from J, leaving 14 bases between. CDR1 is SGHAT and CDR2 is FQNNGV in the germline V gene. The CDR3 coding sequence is TGTGCCAGCAGCTTCAGGGGTCCTCAAACTGGAAACACCATATATTTT. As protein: CASSFRGPQTGNTIYF.

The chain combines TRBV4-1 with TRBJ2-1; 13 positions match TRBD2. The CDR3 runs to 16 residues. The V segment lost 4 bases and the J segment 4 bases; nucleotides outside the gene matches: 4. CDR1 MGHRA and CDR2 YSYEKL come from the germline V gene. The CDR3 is CASSLGTSGAYNEQFF. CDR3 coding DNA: TGCGCCAGCAGCCTCGGGACTAGCGGGGCTTACAATGAGCAGTTCTTC.

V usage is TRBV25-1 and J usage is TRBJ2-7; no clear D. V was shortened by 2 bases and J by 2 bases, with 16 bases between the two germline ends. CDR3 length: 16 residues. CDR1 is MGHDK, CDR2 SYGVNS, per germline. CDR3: CASSEGVRETPYEQYF. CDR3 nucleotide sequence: TGTGCCAGCAGTGAAGGGGTTCGTGAGACCCCCTACGAGCAGTACTTC.

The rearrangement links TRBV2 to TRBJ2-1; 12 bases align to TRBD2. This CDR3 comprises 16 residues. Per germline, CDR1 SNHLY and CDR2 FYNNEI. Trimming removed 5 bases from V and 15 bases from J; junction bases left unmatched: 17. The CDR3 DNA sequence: TGTGCCAGCAGTAGACTAGCGGGAGACGTATCCCCGGGTGGGTTCTTC. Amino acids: CASSRLAGDVSPGGFF.